The 20 T cell receptor beta chains presented below share a single source sample, sequenced in a study of cytomegalovirus exposure and HLA in healthy donors. The PCR ran on 60 Vbeta and 13 Jbeta primers. Profiled with immunoSEQ multiplex PCR; TCRdb holds only in-frame clones, not every one. Seen here are under 150,000 clones, 85% to 90% observed once, and the top ten hold more than 4.5%. What was sequenced was PBMCs. These receptors all stem from a woman aged 25 to 39 in good health and CMV-seronegative.

V gene TRBV28 combines with J gene TRBJ1-2; D unclear. Looked up from germline, CDR1 is MDHEN and CDR2 is SYDVKM. CDR3 length: 14 residues. V was shortened by 2 bases and J by 4 bases, with 11 bases between the two germline ends. CDR3 DNA sequence: TGTGCCAGCAGTTTAGGGCTCGGTGGCTATGGCTACACCTTC. It yields the protein CASSLGLGGYGYTF.

The rearrangement links TRBV10-3 to TRBJ1-1; D gene uncertain. Trimming stripped 7 bases from V and 1 base from J, with 22 bases between. Germline V gene lookup returns CDR1 ENHRY and CDR2 SYGVKD. The CDR3 totals 17 residues. This chain's CDR3 is CAINSVRRNGQNTEAFF. CDR3 sequence (DNA): TGTGCCATCAATAGCGTCAGGAGAAACGGGCAGAACACTGAAGCTTTCTTT.

The chain carries TRBV9 and TRBJ2-2, with TRBD2 as a possible D gene (6 bases). Trimming pared 1 base from V and 0 bases from J, leaving 10 bases between. The CDR3 consists of 16 residues. Germline V CDR1 and CDR2: SGDLS, YYNGEE. In nucleotides, the CDR3 is TGTGCCAGCAGCGTATTTGCGGGATCGAACACCGGGGAGCTGTTTTTT. The encoded protein is CASSVFAGSNTGELFF.

The CDR3 coding sequence is TGTGCCAGCAGCTTATCCACAGGGGGGCTGGGGAACATTCAGTACTTC. Translation: CASSLSTGGLGNIQYF. The V gene is TRBV13, the J gene TRBJ2-4; 8 positions agree with TRBD1. Germline V gene data show CDR1 as PRHDT and CDR2 as FYEKMQ (reference sequence). V was clipped by 2 bases and J by 7 bases; unmatched bases: 10. CDR3 length: 16 amino acids.

The genes are TRBV6-1 and TRBJ1-1; the D gene is possibly TRBD1 (5 bases). This CDR3 has 15 amino acids. V was pared by 5 bases and J by 4 bases, with 17 bases between. Germline CDR1 MNHNS, CDR2 SASEGT. The chain's CDR3 is CASSSSNSGTTEAFF. CDR3 coding DNA: TGTGCCAGCAGTTCGAGTAACAGCGGGACCACTGAAGCTTTCTTT.

This clone was seen only a few times. Other DNA sequences of this sample code for an identical CDR3. This chain links TRBV5-6 with TRBJ2-2; D is unresolved. The germline V gene encodes CDR1 SGHDT and CDR2 YYEEEE. The CDR3 sequence is 13 residues long. V lost 3 bases to trimming and J lost 1 base, with 4 bases between them. CDR3 nucleotide sequence: TGTGCCAGCAGCTCCCAGAACACCGGGGAGCTGTTTTTT. It specifies CASSSQNTGELFF.

V is TRBV7-2 and J is TRBJ2-1; 9 nucleotides line up with TRBD1. Germline CDR1 reads SGHTA; CDR2 reads FQGNSA. The V and J ends lost 2 bases and 9 bases, in that order; junction bases with no gene match: 8. This CDR3 spans 15 amino acids. The CDR3 bases are TGTGCCAGCAGCTTAATGTGGGACAGGGTCCTTGAGCAGTTCTTC. Translation: CASSLMWDRVLEQFF.

The V gene is TRBV18, the J gene TRBJ2-7, with 7 nucleotides matching TRBD1. V trimming: 4 bases; J trimming: 3 bases; junction bases outside the gene matches: 6. There are 14 residues in the CDR3. Germline CDR1 KGHSH, CDR2 LQKENI. The chain's CDR3 is CASSLPGTDYEQYF. The CDR3, as DNA: TGTGCCAGCTCACTTCCCGGGACAGACTACGAGCAGTACTTC.

The chain has TRBV28 and TRBJ2-3, with 11 bases lining up with TRBD2. Trimming at V came to 2 bases and at J to 5 bases, leaving 9 bases not matched to a gene. The germline V gene encodes CDR1 MDHEN and CDR2 SYDVKM. CDR3 length: 17 residues. CDR3 nucleotides: TGTGCCAGCAGTTTAGGGGTTAGCGGGGGGGCCCGAGATACGCAGTATTTT. Its translation is CASSLGVSGGARDTQYF.

V is TRBV7-2 and J is TRBJ2-5; D not resolved. The CDR3 runs to 14 residues. Deletions cut 2 bases from V and 1 base from J, with 8 bases between. The germline V gene has CDR1 SGHTA and CDR2 FQGNSA. The CDR3 DNA reads TGTGCCAGCAGCTTACTCTACTTCCAAGAGACCCAGTACTTC. Amino acids: CASSLLYFQETQYF.

The rearrangement joins TRBV19 to TRBJ2-1; perhaps TRBD2 as D (6 bases). Trimming removed 3 bases from V and 0 bases from J, with 21 bases in between. This CDR3 is 19 amino acids long. Looked up from germline, CDR1 is LNHDA and CDR2 is SQIVND (reference sequence). The CDR3, as DNA: TGTGCCAGTAGTATCAATTTTCCCGGGACTCGCCACTCCTACAATGAGCAGTTCTTC. Its protein is CASSINFPGTRHSYNEQFF.

This clone was found once. The gene calls are TRBV6-6 and TRBJ2-5; TRBD2 matches 9 bases. Germline CDR1 reads MNHNY; CDR2 reads SVGAGI (reference sequence). This CDR3 region has 15 residues. V lost 2 bases and J lost 4; bases outside the gene matches: 5. CDR3 sequence reads: CASSYIAGVVETQYF. The CDR3 DNA follows: TGTGCCAGCAGTTACATAGCGGGAGTGGTAGAGACCCAGTACTTC.

The V gene is TRBV12-5, the J gene TRBJ2-1; 12 nucleotides match TRBD2. This CDR3 has 15 residues. V dropped 2 bases and J dropped 4; count of bases not matched to a gene: 0. From germline, CDR1 is LGHNT and CDR2 FRNRAP. The CDR3 DNA is TGTGCTAGTGGTTTGCTAGCGGGGGGGTACAATGAGCAGTTCTTC. The encoded protein is CASGLLAGGYNEQFF.

The CDR3, as DNA: TGCGCCAGCAGCCAAGAACACAGGGGGAGGGCGAATGAGCAGTTCTTC. Translating it yields CASSQEHRGRANEQFF. The rearrangement uses TRBV4-1 and TRBJ2-1; D possibly corresponds to TRBD1 (8 bases). Per the germline V gene, CDR1 is MGHRA and CDR2 is YSYEKL. This CDR3 has 16 residues. V shed 0 bases and J shed 7 bases, with 16 bases lying between them.

The chain links TRBV19 to TRBJ2-7, with a weak D call TRBD2 (5 bases). The CDR3 is 15 amino acids. Germline V gene sequence: CDR1 LNHDA, CDR2 SQIVND (reference sequence). V was cut by 5 bases and J by 7 bases, with 21 bases left in between. The CDR3 sequence: CASSLATRAPVEQYF. The CDR3 bases are TGTGCCAGTAGTCTGGCTACTAGGGCCCCAGTGGAGCAGTACTTC.

The table lists this clone with a count of one. As DNA, the CDR3 is TGTGCCAGTCAAGGCGGGGCCCCCGAAAAACTGTTTTTT. This codes for CASQGGAPEKLFF. The rearrangement links TRBV28 to TRBJ1-4; TRBD1 might be the D (5 bases). The CDR3 consists of 13 residues. In germline, CDR1 is MDHEN, CDR2 SYDVKM. V was pared by 9 bases and J by 8 bases, with 16 bases between. Filled out from reference TRBV28 and TRBJ1-4, the complete variable domain reads DVKVTQSSRYLVKRTGEKVFLECVQDMDHENMFWYRQDPGLGLRLIYFSYDVKMKEKGDIPEGYSVSREKKERFSLILESASTNQTSMYLCASQGGAPEKLFFGSGTQLSVL.

This clone occurred a few times. The V and J genes are TRBV25-1 and TRBJ1-4, with 9 bases aligning to TRBD1. Per germline, CDR1 MGHDK and CDR2 SYGVNS. This CDR3 has 15 amino acids. V was clipped by 5 bases and J by 8 bases; unmatched bases: 9. In DNA form, the CDR3 reads TGTGCCAGCAGTTCTTCCGGGACAGGGAGCGAAAAACTGTTTTTT. Amino acid sequence: CASSSSGTGSEKLFF.

The chain couples TRBV7-9 to TRBJ2-5; 8 nucleotides line up with TRBD2. With V trimmed by 2 bases and J by 11 bases, 10 bases remained unmatched. This CDR3 is 14 amino acids long. Germline assignment: CDR1 SEHNR and CDR2 FQNEAQ (reference sequence). CDR3 nucleotides: TGTGCCAGCAGCTTATGGGACGGGAGGGGAGAGCAGTACTTC. Amino acid sequence: CASSLWDGRGEQYF.

This clone was seen only a few times. The chain employs TRBV30 and TRBJ1-1; a possible D gene is TRBD1 (5 bases). Per the germline V gene, CDR1 is GTSNPN and CDR2 is SVGIG (reference sequence). This CDR3 is 14 amino acids long. Trimming removed 4 bases at V and 4 bases at J, with 16 bases between. The CDR3 coding sequence is TGTGCCTGGACCGCGGGGGGGGGAAGCACTGAAGCTTTCTTT. It encodes CAWTAGGGSTEAFF.

This clone showed up just once. V is TRBV25-1 and J is TRBJ2-1; 10 bases map to TRBD1. V was pared by 1 base and J by 2 bases, with 5 bases of the junction left unmatched. The CDR3 consists of 17 residues. Germline CDR1 is MGHDK and CDR2 is SYGVNS. The CDR3 reads CASSESPTGGAYNEQFF. DNA for the CDR3: TGTGCCAGCAGTGAATCACCGACAGGGGGCGCCTACAATGAGCAGTTCTTC.